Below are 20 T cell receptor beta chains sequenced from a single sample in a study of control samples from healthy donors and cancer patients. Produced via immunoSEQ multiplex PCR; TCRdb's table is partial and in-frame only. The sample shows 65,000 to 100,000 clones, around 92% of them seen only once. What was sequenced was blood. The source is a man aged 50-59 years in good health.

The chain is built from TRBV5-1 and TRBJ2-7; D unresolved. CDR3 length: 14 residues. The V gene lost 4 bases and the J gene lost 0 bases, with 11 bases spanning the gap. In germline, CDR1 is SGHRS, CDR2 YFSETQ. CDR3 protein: CASSQEALSYEQYF. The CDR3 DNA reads TGCGCCAGCAGCCAGGAAGCCCTCTCCTACGAGCAGTACTTC.

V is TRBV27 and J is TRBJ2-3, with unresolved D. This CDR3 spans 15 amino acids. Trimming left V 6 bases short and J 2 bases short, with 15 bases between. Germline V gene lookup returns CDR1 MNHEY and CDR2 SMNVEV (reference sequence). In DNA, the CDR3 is TGTGCCAGCAGCGCGCTGCGCACCTTCACAGATACGCAGTATTTT. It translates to CASSALRTFTDTQYF.

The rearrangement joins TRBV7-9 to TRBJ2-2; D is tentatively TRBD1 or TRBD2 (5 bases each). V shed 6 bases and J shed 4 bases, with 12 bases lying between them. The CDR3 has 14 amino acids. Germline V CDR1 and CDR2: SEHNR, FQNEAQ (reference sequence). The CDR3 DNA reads TGTGCCAGCAGTCCCGGGACCTTCACCGGGGAGCTGTTTTTT. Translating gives CASSPGTFTGELFF.

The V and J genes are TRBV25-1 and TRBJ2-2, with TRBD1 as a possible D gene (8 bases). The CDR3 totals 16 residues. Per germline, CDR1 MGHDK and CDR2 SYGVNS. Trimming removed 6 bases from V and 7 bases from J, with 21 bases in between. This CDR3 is CASRRTGTTSGGELFF. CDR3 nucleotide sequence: TGTGCCAGCAGGAGGACAGGGACTACGTCAGGCGGGGAGCTGTTTTTT.

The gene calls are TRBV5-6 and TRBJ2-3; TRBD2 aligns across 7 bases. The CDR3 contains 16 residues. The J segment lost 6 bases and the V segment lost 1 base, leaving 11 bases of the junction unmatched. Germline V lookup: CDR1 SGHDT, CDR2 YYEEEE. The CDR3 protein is CASSLSMAGDADTQYF. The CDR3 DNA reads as TGTGCCAGCAGCTTGTCGATGGCGGGGGATGCGGATACGCAGTATTTT.

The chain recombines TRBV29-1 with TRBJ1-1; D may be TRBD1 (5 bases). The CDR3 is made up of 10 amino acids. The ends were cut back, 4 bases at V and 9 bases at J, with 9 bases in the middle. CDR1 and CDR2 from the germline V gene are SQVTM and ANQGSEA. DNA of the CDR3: TGCAGCGTTGGGTGGGGCAAAGCTTTCTTT. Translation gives CSVGWGKAFF.

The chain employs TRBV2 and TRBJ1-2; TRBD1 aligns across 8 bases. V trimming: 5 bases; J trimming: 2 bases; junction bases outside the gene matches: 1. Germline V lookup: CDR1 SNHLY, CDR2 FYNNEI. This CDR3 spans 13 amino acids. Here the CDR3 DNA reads TGTGCCAGCAGTAGGACAGGGAACTATGGCTACACCTTC. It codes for CASSRTGNYGYTF.

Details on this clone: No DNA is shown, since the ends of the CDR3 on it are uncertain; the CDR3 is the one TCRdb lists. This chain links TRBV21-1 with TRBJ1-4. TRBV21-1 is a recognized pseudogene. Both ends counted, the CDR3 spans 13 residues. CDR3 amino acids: CASSPCLVGTGIF.

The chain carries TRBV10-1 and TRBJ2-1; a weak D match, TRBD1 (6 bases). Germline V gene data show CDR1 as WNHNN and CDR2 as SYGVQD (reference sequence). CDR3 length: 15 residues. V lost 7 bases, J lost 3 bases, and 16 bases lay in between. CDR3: CASNCSQGYYNEQFF. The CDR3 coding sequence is TGCGCCAGCAATTGCTCCCAGGGGTACTACAATGAGCAGTTCTTC.

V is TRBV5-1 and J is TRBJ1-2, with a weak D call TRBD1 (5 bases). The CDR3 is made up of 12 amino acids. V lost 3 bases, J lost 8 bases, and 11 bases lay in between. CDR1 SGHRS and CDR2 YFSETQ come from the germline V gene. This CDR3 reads CASSSLGGGYTF. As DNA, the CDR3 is TGCGCCAGCAGCTCGTTGGGGGGGGGCTACACCTTC.

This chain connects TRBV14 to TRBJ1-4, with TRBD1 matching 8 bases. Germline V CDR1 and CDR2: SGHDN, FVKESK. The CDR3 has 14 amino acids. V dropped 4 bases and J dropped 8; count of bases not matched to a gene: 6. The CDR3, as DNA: TGTGCCAGCAGCCTTGGACAGGGCCGGGAAAAACTGTTTTTT. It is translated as CASSLGQGREKLFF.

For the CDR3, the DNA is TGTGCCACCGGCGACCCGCTTCAGGGGACCCAGTACTTC. The encoded protein is CATGDPLQGTQYF. The chain links TRBV24-1 to TRBJ2-5, with a weak D call TRBD1 (5 bases). The ends were cut back, 9 bases at V and 7 bases at J, with 17 bases in the middle. CDR3 length: 13 amino acids. Germline V gene sequence: CDR1 KGHDR, CDR2 SFDVKD.

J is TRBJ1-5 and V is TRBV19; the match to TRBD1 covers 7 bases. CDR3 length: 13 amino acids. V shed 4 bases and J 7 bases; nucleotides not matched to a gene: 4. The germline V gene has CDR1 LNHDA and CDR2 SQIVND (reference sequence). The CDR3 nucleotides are TGTGCCAGTAGTAGGCAGGGGGACCAGCCCCAGCATTTT. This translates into CASSRQGDQPQHF.

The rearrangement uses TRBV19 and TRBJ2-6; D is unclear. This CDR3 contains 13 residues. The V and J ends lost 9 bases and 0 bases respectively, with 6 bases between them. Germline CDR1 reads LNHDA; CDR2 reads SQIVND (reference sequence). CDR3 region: CASAISGANVLTF. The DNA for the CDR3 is TGTGCCAGCGCAATCTCTGGGGCCAACGTCCTGACTTTC.

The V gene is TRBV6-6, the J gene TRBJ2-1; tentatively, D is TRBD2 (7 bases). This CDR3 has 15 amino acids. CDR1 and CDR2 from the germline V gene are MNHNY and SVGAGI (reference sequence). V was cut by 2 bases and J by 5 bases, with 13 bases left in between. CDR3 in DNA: TGTGCCAGCAGTTACGGGACACTAGCGAACAATGAGCAGTTCTTC. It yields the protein CASSYGTLANNEQFF.

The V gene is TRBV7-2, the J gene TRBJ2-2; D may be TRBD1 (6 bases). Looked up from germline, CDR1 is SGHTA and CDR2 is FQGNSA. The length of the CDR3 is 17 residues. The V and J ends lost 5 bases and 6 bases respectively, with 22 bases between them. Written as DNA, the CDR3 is TGTGCCAGCAGCGCGATACCAGGGGATTTAATCCCCGGGGAGCTGTTTTTT. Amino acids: CASSAIPGDLIPGELFF.

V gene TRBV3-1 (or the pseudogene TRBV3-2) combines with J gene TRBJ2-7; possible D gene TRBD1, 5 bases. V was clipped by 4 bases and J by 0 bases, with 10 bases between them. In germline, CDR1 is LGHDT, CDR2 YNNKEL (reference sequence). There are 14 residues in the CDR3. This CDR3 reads CASSPNRFSYEQYF. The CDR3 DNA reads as TGTGCCAGCAGCCCTAACAGGTTCTCCTACGAGCAGTACTTC.

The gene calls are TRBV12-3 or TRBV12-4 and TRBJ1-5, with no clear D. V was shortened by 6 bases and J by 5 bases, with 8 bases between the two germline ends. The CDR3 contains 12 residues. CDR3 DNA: TGTGCCAGCAGCCCCGACGATCAGCCCCAGCATTTT. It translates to CASSPDDQPQHF.

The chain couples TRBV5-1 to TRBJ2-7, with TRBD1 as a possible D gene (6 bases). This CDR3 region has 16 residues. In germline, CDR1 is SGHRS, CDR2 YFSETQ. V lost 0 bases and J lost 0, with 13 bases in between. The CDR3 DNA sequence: TGCGCCAGCAGCTTGGCAGGCAGGGGTGGCTCCTACGAGCAGTACTTC. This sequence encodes CASSLAGRGGSYEQYF.

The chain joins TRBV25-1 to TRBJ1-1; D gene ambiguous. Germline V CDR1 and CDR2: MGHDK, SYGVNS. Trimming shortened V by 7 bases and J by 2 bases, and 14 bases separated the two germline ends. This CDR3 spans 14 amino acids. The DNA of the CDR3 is TGTGCCAGCAAACGGGGAGGGTATAACACTGAAGCTTTCTTT. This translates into CASKRGGYNTEAFF.